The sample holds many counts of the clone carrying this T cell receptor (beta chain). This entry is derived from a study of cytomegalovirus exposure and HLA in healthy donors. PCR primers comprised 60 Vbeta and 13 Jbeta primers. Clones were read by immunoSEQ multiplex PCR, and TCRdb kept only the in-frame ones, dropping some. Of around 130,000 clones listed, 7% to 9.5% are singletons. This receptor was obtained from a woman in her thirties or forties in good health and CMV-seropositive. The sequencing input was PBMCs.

The CDR3 DNA follows: TGCGCCAGCAGCTCTACTAGCGGGGTTAGCAATGAGCAGTTCTTC. Translating gives CASSSTSGVSNEQFF. The V gene is TRBV10-1, the J gene TRBJ2-1, with 10 nucleotides matching TRBD2. There are 15 residues in the CDR3. Germline V gene sequence: CDR1 WNHNN, CDR2 SYGVQD (reference sequence). V was clipped by 6 bases and J by 6 bases; unmatched bases: 8.